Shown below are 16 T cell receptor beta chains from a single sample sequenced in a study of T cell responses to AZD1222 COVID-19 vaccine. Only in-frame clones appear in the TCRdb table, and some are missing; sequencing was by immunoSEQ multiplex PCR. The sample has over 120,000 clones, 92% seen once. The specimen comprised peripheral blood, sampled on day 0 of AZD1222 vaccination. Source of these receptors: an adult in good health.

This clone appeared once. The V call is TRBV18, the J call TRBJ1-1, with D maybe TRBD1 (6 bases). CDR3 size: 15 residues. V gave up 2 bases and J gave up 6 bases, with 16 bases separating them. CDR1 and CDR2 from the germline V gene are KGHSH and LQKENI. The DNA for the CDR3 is TGTGCCAGCTCACCAATCCAGGGGCCTTCGGCTGAAGCTTTCTTT. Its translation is CASSPIQGPSAEAFF. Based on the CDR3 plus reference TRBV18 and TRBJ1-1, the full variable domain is NAGVMQNPRHLVRRRGQEARLRCSPMKGHSHVYWYRQLPEEGLKFMVYLQKENIIDESGMPKERFSAEFPKEGPSILRIQQVVRGDSAAYFCASSPIQGPSAEAFFGQGTRLTVV.

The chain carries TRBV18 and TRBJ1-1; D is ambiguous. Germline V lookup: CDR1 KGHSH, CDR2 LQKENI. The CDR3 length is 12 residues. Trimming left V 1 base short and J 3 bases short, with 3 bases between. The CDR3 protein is CASSPLDTEAFF. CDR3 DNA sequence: TGTGCCAGCTCACCACTCGACACTGAAGCTTTCTTT.

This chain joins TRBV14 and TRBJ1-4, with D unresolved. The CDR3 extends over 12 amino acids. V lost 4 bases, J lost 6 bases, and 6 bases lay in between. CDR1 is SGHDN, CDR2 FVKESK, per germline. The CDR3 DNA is TGTGCCAGCAGCCTGAGCTATGAAAAACTGTTTTTT. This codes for CASSLSYEKLFF.

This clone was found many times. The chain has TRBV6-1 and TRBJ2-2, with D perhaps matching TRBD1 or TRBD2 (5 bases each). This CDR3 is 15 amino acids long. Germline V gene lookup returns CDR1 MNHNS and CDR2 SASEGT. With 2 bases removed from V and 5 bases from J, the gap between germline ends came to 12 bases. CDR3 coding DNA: TGTGCCAGCAGTGAAATGATAGGGGAGACCGGGGAGCTGTTTTTT. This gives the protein CASSEMIGETGELFF.

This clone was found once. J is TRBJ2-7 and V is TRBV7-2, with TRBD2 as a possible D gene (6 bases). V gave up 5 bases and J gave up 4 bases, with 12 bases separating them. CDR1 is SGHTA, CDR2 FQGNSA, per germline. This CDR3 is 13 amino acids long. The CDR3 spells CASSQDYSYEQYF. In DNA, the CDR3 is TGTGCCAGCAGCCAGGACTACTCTTACGAGCAGTACTTC.

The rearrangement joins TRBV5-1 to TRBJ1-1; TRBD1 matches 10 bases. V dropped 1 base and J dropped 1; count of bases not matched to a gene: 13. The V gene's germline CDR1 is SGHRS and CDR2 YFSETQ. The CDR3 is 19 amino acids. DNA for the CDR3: TGCGCCAGCAGCTTGCTGGGACAGGGGATGGGGACGAGGAACACTGAAGCTTTCTTT. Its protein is CASSLLGQGMGTRNTEAFF.

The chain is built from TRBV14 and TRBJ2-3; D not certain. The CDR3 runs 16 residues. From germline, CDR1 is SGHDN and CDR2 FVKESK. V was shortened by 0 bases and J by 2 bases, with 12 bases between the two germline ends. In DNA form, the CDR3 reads TGTGCCAGCAGCCAAGATAACTACCAGAACACAGATACGCAGTATTTT. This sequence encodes CASSQDNYQNTDTQYF.

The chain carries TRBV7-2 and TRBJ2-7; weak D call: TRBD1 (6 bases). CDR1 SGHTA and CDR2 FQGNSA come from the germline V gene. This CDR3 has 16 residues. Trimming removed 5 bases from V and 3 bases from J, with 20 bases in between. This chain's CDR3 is CASSPGRTAKNYEQYF. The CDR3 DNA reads TGTGCCAGCAGCCCCGGTAGGACAGCTAAAAACTACGAGCAGTACTTC.

The CDR3 DNA reads as TGTGCCAGCAGGCAGGGACAGGACTCCTACGAGCAGTACTTC. Protein sequence: CASRQGQDSYEQYF. This sequence joins TRBV5-4 and TRBJ2-7; TRBD1 matches at 8 bases. Trimming cost V 5 bases and J 0 bases; bases outside gene matches: 4. CDR3 size: 14 residues. In germline, CDR1 is SGHNT, CDR2 YYREEE (reference sequence).

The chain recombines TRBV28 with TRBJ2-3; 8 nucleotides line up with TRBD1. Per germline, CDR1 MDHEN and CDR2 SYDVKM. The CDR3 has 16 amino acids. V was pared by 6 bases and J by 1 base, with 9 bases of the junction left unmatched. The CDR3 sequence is CASSQGTGYGTDTQYF. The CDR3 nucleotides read TGTGCCAGCAGCCAGGGGACAGGCTACGGCACAGATACGCAGTATTTT.

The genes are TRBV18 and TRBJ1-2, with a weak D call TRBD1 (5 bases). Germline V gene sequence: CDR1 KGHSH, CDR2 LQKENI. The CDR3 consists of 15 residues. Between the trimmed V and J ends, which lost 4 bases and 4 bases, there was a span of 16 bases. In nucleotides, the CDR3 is TGTGCCAGCTCACAAGGCGGCAGGGAGCTCTATGGCTACACCTTC. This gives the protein CASSQGGRELYGYTF.

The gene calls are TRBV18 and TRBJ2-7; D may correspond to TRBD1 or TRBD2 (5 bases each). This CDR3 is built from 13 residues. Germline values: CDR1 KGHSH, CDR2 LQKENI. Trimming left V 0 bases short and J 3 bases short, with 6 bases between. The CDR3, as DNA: TGTGCCAGCTCACCACCGGGGGACTACGAGCAGTACTTC. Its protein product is CASSPPGDYEQYF.

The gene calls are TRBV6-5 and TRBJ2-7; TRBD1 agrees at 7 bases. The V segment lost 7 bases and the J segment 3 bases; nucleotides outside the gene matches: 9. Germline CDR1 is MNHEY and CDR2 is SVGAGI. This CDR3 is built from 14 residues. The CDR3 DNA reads TGTGCCAGCAACCCGACAGGGCGGATCTACGAGCAGTACTTC. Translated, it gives CASNPTGRIYEQYF.

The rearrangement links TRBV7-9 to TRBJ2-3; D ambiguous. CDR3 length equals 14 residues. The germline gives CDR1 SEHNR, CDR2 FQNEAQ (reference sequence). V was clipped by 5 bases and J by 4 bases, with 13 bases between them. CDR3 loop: CASSPRVTADTQYF. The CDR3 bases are TGTGCCAGCAGCCCTAGGGTTACGGCAGATACGCAGTATTTT.

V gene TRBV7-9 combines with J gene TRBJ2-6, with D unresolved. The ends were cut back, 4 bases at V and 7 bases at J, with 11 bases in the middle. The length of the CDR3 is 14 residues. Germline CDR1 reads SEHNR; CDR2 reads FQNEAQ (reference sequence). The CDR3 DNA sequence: TGTGCCAGCAGCTCCCCCGCCCTCGCCAACGTCCTGACTTTC. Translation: CASSSPALANVLTF.

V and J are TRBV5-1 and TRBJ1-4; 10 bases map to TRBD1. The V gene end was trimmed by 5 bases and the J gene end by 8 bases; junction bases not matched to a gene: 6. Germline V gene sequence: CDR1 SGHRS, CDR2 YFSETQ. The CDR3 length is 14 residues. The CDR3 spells CASSFGQGGEKLFF. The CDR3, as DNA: TGCGCCAGCAGTTTTGGACAGGGGGGCGAAAAACTGTTTTTT. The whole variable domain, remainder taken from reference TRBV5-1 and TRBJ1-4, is KAGVTQTPRYLIKTRGQQVTLSCSPISGHRSVSWYQQTPGQGLQFLFEYFSETQRNKGNFPGRFSGRQFSNSRSEMNVSTLELGDSALYLCASSFGQGGEKLFFGSGTQLSVL.